This T cell receptor gamma chain was sequenced in a study of gamma-delta T cells after stem cell transplantation. TCRdb re-called the RT-PCR reads through CATT. The table records 750 or so gamma-chain clones, about 22% of them present only once. For this clone: This sequence is one base from a far larger clone and is likely a read error.

The germline CDR1 and CDR2 sequences are VTNTFY and YDVSTARD (reference sequence). V lost 7 bases to trimming and J lost 4 bases; unmatched junction nucleotides: 13. The length of the CDR3 is 14 residues. This sequence was found in a human donor. It is not recorded whose cells these are; they may come from a transplant donor. The V call is TRGV3, the J call TRGJ1 or TRGJ2. Input material: gamma-delta T cells. CDR3 loop: CATCDGVSYYKKLF. The CDR3 DNA reads as TGTGCCACCTGTGACGGAGTGTCATATTATAAGAAACTCTTT.